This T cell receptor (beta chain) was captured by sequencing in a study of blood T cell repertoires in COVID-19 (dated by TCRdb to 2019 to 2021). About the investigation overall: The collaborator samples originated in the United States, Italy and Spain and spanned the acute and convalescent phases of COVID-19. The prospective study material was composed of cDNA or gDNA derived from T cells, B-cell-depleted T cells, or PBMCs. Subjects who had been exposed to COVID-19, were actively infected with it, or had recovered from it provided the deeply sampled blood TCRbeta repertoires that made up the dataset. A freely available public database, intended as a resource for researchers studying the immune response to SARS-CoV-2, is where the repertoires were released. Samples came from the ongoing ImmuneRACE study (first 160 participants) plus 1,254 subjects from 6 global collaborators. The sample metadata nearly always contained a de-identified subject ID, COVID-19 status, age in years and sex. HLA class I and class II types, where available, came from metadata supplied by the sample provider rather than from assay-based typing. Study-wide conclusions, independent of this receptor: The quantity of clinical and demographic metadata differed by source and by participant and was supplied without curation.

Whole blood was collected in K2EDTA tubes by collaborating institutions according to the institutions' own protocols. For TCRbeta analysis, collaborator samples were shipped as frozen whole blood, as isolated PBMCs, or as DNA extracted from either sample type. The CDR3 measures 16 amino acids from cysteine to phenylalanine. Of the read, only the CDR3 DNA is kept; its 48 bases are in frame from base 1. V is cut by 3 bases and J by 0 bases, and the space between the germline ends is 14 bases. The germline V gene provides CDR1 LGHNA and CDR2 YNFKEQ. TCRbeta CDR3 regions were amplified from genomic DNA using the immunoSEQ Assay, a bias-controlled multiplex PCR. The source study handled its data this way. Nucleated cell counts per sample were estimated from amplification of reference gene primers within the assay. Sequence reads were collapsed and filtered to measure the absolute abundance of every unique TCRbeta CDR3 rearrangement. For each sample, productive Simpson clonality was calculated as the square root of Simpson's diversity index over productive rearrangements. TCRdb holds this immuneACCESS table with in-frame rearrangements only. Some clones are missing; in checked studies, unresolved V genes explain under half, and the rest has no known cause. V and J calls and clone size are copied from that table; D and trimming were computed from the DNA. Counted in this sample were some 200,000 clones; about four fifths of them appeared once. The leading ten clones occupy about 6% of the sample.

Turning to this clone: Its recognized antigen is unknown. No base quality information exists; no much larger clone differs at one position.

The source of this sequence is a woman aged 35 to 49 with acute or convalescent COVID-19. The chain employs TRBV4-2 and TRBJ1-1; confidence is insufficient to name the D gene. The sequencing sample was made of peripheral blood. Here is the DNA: TGTGCCAGCAGCCAGTTGACGACGACTATGAACACTGAAGCTTTCTTT. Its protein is CASSQLTTTMNTEAFF.